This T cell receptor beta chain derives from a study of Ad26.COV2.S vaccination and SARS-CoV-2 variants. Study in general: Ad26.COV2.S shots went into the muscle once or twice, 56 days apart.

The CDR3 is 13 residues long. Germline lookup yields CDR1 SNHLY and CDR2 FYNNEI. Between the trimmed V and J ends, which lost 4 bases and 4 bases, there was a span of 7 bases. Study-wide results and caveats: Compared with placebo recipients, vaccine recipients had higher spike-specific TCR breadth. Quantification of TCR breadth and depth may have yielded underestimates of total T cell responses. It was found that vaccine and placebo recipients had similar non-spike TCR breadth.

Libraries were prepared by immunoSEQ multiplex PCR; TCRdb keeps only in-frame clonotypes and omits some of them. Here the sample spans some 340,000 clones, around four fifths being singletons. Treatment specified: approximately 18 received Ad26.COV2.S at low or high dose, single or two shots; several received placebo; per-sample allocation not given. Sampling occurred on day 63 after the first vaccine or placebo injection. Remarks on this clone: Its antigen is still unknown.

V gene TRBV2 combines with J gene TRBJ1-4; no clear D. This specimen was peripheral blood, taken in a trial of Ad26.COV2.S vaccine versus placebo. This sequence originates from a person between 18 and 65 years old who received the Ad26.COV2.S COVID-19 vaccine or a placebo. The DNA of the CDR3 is TGTGCCAGCAGTGGACTGCTTAATGAAAAACTGTTTTTT. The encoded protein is CASSGLLNEKLFF.